This T cell receptor beta chain was sequenced during a study of blood T cells in healthy people across ages. Study-wide background: There was about one barcoded beta molecule captured by template switching per two T cells. Findings of the study overall: Reliance upon unsorted PBMCs precluded definitive naive versus antigen-experienced comparison.

The CDR3 consists of 12 residues. Germline CDR1 is ENHRY and CDR2 is SYGVKD. Trimming left V 3 bases short and J 13 bases short, with 13 bases between. In regard to this clonotype: The antigen remains unidentified. A read error may be the cause here, since a much bigger clone is one base away.

The use of a sample-barcoded 5' primer and a J-beta primer mix characterized a second PCR of roughly 6 to 11 cycles. From the 5' RACE reads, TCRdb called clonotypes with MiXCR, one entry per CDR3 protein. Here the sample spans around 790,000 distinct CDR3 sequences, roughly 44% being singletons. Sequencing was performed on blood. The chain carries TRBV10-3 and TRBJ2-1, with D uncertain. This TCR was recovered from a man in his sixties in good health. CDR3 bases: TGTGCCATCAGTGACGGAGAAGAGACCCAGTTCTTC. Its protein is CAISDGEETQFF.